This TCR beta chain was profiled in a study of OX40 agonist ivuxolimab in advanced cancers. The method was immunoSEQ multiplex PCR; TCRdb's version includes in-frame clones alone and lacks a portion of them. The top ten hold roughly 2.6% of the sample, which has about 45,000 clones, 84% seen once. This specimen was CD4+ or CD8+ T cells sorted from blood, taken in a trial of the OX40 agonist ivuxolimab. The TCR sequence derives from an adult with an advanced solid tumor such as melanoma, head and neck, liver or kidney cancer.

Here the CDR3 DNA reads TGTGCCAGCAGCTTAGCGGGGGCACAGCCCCAGCATTTT. This gives the protein CASSLAGAQPQHF. The chain employs TRBV7-9 and TRBJ1-5, with D perhaps TRBD1 (6 bases). Germline V gives CDR1 SEHNR, CDR2 FQNEAQ (reference sequence). V lost 0 bases, J lost 7 bases, and 7 bases lay in between. This CDR3 is built from 13 residues.